This T cell receptor beta chain was observed in a study of Ad26.COV2.S vaccination and SARS-CoV-2 variants. Whole-study context: Administration of Ad26.COV2.S was intramuscular, either once or twice 56 days apart.

Assay: immunoSEQ multiplex PCR; the TCRdb copy retains only in-frame clones and omits some. The table includes around 380,000 clones, roughly nine tenths detected once. The treatment here: 15 to 20 received Ad26.COV2.S at low or high dose, single or two shots; 5 received placebo; per-sample allocation not given. Sampling was performed 63 days after the first vaccine or placebo injection. Aged 18-55 years, donor was enrolled in Boston in about 2020. CDR1 is ENHRY, CDR2 SYGVKD, per germline. Trimming took off 5 bases at V and 6 bases at J, with 7 bases between the two ends. CDR3 length equals 12 residues.

Sequencing was performed on peripheral blood, taken in a trial of Ad26.COV2.S vaccine versus placebo. The chain uses TRBV10-3 and TRBJ2-2; D is possibly TRBD2 (5 bases). The TCR was taken from a person aged 18-60 years who received the Ad26.COV2.S COVID-19 vaccine or a placebo. The CDR3 DNA reads as TGTGCCATCAGTCTCGGGGCCGGGGAGCTGTTTTTT. Protein sequence: CAISLGAGELFF.